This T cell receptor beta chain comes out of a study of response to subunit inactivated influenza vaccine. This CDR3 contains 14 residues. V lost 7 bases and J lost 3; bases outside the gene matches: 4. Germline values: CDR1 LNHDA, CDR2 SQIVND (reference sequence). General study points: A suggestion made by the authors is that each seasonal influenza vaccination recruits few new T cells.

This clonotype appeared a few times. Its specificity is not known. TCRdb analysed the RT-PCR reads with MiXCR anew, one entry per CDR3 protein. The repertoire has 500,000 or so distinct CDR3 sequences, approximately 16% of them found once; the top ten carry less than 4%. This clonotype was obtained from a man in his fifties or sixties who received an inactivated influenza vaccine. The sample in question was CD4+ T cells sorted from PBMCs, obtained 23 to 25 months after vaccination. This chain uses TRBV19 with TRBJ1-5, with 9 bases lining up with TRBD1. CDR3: CASKGQGYNQPQHF. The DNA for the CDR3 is TGTGCCAGTAAGGGACAGGGCTACAATCAGCCCCAGCATTTT.